These T cell receptor beta chains were read from a single sample in a study of shared clonotypes between healthy human individuals. Sequenced by immunoSEQ multiplex PCR; TCRdb stores in-frame clones only, minus some. The data show millions of clones, less than 95% seen once. Sequences were obtained from naive CD8+ T cells sorted from blood. The origin of the receptors is a man between 18 and 29 years old in good health. Each CDR3 is given with its conserved first and last residue. A D gene is named only where the DNA matches it firmly. Clone sizes are given selectively: once, few, many, or a class where the clone is expanded.

clone_size	d_call	j_call	v_call	cdr3_aa	cdr3_nt
NA	NA	TRBJ1-1	TRBV13	CASSLDDSEAFF	TGTGCCAGCAGCTTAGACGACAGTGAAGCTTTCTTT
NA	TRBD2	TRBJ2-1	TRBV7-8	CASSLGLAGTETFYNEQFF	TGTGCCAGCAGCTTGGGACTAGCGGGAACCGAGACCTTCTACAATGAGCAGTTCTTC
NA	NA	TRBJ1-1	TRBV7-9	CASSYGGPNTEAFF	TGTGCCAGCAGTTATGGGGGGCCTAACACTGAAGCTTTCTTT
NA	TRBD2	TRBJ2-5	TRBV5-1	CASSLVTSGGPQETQYF	TGCGCCAGCAGCTTGGTTACTAGCGGGGGGCCCCAAGAGACCCAGTACTTC
NA	NA	TRBJ2-2	TRBV21-1	CASSKRLDLNTGELFF	TGTGCCAGCAGCAAACGACTAGACCTGAACACCGGGGAGCTGTTTTTT
NA	TRBD1	TRBJ2-1	TRBV11-3	CASSLRTGSSYNEQFF	TGTGCCAGCAGCTTACGGACAGGGAGCTCCTACAATGAGCAGTTCTTC
NA	TRBD1	TRBJ2-7	TRBV6-1	CASSNRGAYEQYF	TGTGCCAGCAGTAACAGGGGGGCCTACGAGCAGTACTTC
NA	NA	TRBJ1-2	TRBV6-5	CASSYSEGRYGYTF	TGTGCCAGCAGTTACTCCGAGGGTCGCTATGGCTACACCTTC
once	NA	TRBJ2-7	TRBV27	CASSPLISYEQYF	TGTGCCAGCAGTCCGCTCATCTCCTACGAGCAGTACTTC
NA	NA	TRBJ2-7	TRBV27	CASSLRGVAYEQYF	TGTGCCAGCAGTTTAAGGGGGGTTGCCTACGAGCAGTACTTC
NA	TRBD1	TRBJ2-1	TRBV4-1	CASRNPGTGYNEQFF	TGCGCCAGCAGGAACCCCGGGACAGGGTACAATGAGCAGTTCTTC
NA	NA	TRBJ1-2	TRBV7-9	CASSYYRDLNYGYTF	TGTGCCAGCAGCTATTACAGGGATCTCAACTATGGCTACACCTTC
NA	NA	TRBJ2-7	TRBV6-5	CASSYSSTGYEQYF	TGTGCCAGCAGTTACTCCTCGACGGGCTACGAGCAGTACTTC
NA	NA	TRBJ2-2	TRBV4-1	CASSQEDLPRVAGELFF	TGCGCCAGCAGCCAAGAGGATCTACCCAGGGTCGCCGGGGAGCTGTTTTTT
NA	NA	TRBJ2-7	TRBV4-1	CASSQDEDSEQYF	TGCGCCAGCAGCCAAGATGAGGACAGCGAGCAGTACTTC
NA	NA	TRBJ2-1	TRBV19	CASSIWSSYNEQFF	TGTGCCAGTAGTATTTGGTCTTCCTACAATGAGCAGTTCTTC
NA	TRBD1	TRBJ1-1	TRBV19	CASSIGQGAAEAFF	TGTGCCAGTAGTATAGGACAGGGGGCCGCTGAAGCTTTCTTT
NA	TRBD2	TRBJ2-1	TRBV13	CASSLGLAGEGPYNEQFF	TGTGCCAGCAGCTTGGGACTAGCGGGAGAGGGCCCCTACAATGAGCAGTTCTTC
NA	NA	TRBJ1-6	TRBV7-9	CASSLADYNSPLHF	TGTGCCAGCAGCTTAGCGGATTATAATTCACCCCTCCACTTT
NA	TRBD2	TRBJ2-3	TRBV10-2	CASSEGRGGPDTQYF	TGCGCCAGCAGTGAGGGCCGGGGGGGGCCAGATACGCAGTATTTT
NA	TRBD2	TRBJ2-3	TRBV7-3	CASSPGLAGADTQYF	TGTGCCAGCAGCCCCGGACTAGCGGGGGCAGATACGCAGTATTTT
once	TRBD2	TRBJ2-1	TRBV6-1	CASSVLAGGPGEQFF	TGTGCCAGCAGTGTGCTAGCGGGAGGGCCAGGGGAGCAGTTCTTC
NA	NA	TRBJ2-7	TRBV7-8	CASSLVPEAYEQYF	TGTGCCAGCAGCTTAGTTCCAGAGGCCTACGAGCAGTACTTC
NA	NA	TRBJ1-1	TRBV9	CASSVDGWGWTEAFF	TGTGCCAGCAGCGTAGATGGGTGGGGATGGACTGAAGCTTTCTTT
NA	NA	TRBJ1-1	TRBV28	CASSLFGGPEAFF	TGTGCCAGCAGTTTATTCGGGGGCCCTGAAGCTTTCTTT
NA	NA	TRBJ2-2	TRBV2	CASSPPVAGELFF	TGTGCCAGCAGTCCACCGGTGGCCGGGGAGCTGTTTTTT
NA	TRBD1	TRBJ2-2	TRBV4-3	CASSQRTGGGELFF	TGCGCCAGCAGCCAACGTACAGGGGGCGGGGAGCTGTTTTTT
NA	NA	TRBJ1-2	TRBV30	CAWETTTPRVCTF	TGTGCCTGGGAAACAACTACACCCAGGGTATGCACCTTC
NA	TRBD1	TRBJ1-6	TRBV7-9	CASGQGVSSPLHF	TGTGCCAGCGGACAGGGAGTTTCCTCACCCCTCCACTTT
NA	TRBD1	TRBJ2-5	TRBV28	CASSGTVQETQYF	TGTGCCAGCAGCGGGACAGTCCAAGAGACCCAGTACTTC
NA	NA	TRBJ2-1	TRBV7-6	CASSLWGQSSYNEQFF	TGTGCCAGCAGCCTCTGGGGTCAGAGCTCCTACAATGAGCAGTTCTTC
NA	NA	TRBJ1-6	TRBV9	CASSGSFSPHNSPLHF	TGTGCCAGCAGCGGGAGTTTTTCCCCGCACAATTCACCCCTCCACTTT
NA	NA	TRBJ2-4	TRBV28	CASSLRGVTSQIQYF	TGTGCCAGCAGTTTGAGGGGGGTCACCTCTCAGATTCAGTACTTC
NA	NA	TRBJ1-5	TRBV5-1	CASSLGLAESNQPQHF	TGCGCCAGCAGCTTGGGGTTGGCGGAGAGCAATCAGCCCCAGCATTTT
NA	TRBD2	TRBJ2-3	TRBV27	CASSLVLAGGTDTQYF	TGTGCCAGCAGTTTAGTGCTAGCGGGGGGCACAGATACGCAGTATTTT
NA	NA	TRBJ1-1	TRBV2	CASSGTNTEAFF	TGTGCCAGCAGTGGAACGAACACTGAAGCTTTCTTT
NA	NA	TRBJ2-1	TRBV5-1	CASSSDGSAEQFF	TGCGCCAGCAGCTCTGATGGATCTGCTGAGCAGTTCTTC
NA	TRBD2	TRBJ2-1	TRBV29-1	CSVPGLGADEQFF	TGCAGCGTGCCGGGACTAGGGGCGGATGAGCAGTTCTTC
NA	NA	TRBJ1-6	TRBV5-5	CASSLESEGSPLHF	TGTGCCAGCAGCTTGGAATCTGAAGGCTCACCCCTCCACTTT
NA	NA	TRBJ2-3	TRBV5-4	CASSLSADTQYF	TGTGCCAGCAGCTTGTCGGCAGATACGCAGTATTTT
NA	NA	TRBJ2-7	TRBV5-6	CASSWDPPYEQYF	TGTGCCAGCAGCTGGGACCCCCCCTACGAGCAGTACTTC
NA	NA	TRBJ1-3	TRBV19	CASSPPQGWGSGNTIYF	TGTGCCAGTAGTCCACCACAGGGTTGGGGCTCTGGAAACACCATATATTTT
once	TRBD1	TRBJ1-2	TRBV5-6	CASRPRDSLVYGYTF	TGTGCCAGCAGACCCAGGGACAGCCTCGTCTATGGCTACACCTTC